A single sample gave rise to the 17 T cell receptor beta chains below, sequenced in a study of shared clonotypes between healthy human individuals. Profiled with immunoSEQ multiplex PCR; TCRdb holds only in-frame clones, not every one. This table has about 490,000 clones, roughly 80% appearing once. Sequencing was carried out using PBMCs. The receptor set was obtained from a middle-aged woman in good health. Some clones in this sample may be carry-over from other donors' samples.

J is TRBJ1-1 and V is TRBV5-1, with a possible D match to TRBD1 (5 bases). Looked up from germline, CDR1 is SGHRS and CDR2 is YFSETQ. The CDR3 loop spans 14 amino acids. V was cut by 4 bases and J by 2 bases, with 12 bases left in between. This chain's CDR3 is CASSGTRTNTEAFF. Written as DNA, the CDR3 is TGCGCCAGCAGCGGGACCCGAACTAACACTGAAGCTTTCTTT.

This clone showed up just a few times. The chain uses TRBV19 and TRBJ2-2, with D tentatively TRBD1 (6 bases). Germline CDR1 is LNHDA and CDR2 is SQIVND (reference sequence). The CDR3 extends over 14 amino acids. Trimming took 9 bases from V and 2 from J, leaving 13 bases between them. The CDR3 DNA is TGTGCCAGCTCCGGGACACAAAACACCGGGGAGCTGTTTTTT. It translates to CASSGTQNTGELFF.

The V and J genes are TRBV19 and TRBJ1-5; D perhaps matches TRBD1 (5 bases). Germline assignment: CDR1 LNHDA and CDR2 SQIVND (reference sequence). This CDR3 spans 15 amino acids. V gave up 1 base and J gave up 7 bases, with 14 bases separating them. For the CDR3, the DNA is TGTGCCAGTAGTATAGGGGGCGGCGCAGGACAGCCCCAGCATTTT. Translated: CASSIGGGAGQPQHF.

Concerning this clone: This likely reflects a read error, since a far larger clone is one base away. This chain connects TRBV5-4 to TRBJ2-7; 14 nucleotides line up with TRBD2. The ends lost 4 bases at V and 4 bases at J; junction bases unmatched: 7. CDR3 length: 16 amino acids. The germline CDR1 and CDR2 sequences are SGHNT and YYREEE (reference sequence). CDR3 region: CASSRGTSGSLYEQYF. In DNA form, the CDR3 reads TGTGCCAGCAGCAGGGGGACTAGCGGGAGTTTGTACGAGCAGTACTTC.

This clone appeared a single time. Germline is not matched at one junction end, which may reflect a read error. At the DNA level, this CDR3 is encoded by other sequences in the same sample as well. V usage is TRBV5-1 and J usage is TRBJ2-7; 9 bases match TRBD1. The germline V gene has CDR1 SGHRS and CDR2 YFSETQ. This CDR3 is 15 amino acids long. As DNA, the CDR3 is TGTGCCAGCAGCAGAGGGACAGGGAATAGCGACGAGCAGTACTTC. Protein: CASSRGTGNSDEQYF.

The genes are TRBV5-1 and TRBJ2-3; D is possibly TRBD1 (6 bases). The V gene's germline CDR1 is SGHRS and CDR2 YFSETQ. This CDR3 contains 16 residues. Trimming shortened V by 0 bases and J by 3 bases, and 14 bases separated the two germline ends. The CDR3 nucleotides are TGCGCCAGCAGCTTGGGGGACAACCAACGGACAGATACGCAGTATTTT. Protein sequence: CASSLGDNQRTDTQYF.

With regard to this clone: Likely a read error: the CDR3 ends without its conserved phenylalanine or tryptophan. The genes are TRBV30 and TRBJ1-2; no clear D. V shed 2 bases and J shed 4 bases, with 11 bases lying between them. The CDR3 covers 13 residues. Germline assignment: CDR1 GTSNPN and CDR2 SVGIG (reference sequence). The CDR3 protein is CAWSPGLGYGYTL. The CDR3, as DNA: TGTGCCTGGAGTCCTGGCTTAGGCTATGGCTACACCTTA.

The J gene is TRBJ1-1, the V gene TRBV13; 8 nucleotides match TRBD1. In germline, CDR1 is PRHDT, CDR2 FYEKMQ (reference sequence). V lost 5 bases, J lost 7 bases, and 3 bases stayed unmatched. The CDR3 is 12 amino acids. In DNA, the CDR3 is TGTGCCAGCAGCCCCGACAGGGGTGAAGCTTTCTTT. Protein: CASSPDRGEAFF. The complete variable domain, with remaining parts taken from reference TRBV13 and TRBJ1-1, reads AAGVIQSPRHLIKEKRETATLKCYPIPRHDTVYWYQQGPGQDPQFLISFYEKMQSDKGSIPDRFSAQQFSDYHSELNMSSLELGDSALYFCASSPDRGEAFFGQGTRLTVV.

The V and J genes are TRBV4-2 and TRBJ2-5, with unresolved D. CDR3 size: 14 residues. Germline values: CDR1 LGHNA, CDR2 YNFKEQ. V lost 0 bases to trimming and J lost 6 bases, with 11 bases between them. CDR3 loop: CASSQDVYFQTQYF. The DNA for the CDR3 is TGTGCCAGCAGCCAAGACGTCTACTTCCAGACCCAGTACTTC.

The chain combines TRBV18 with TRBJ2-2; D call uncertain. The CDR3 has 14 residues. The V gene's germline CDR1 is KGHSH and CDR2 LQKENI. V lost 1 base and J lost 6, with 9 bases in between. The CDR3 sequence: CASSPLSVAGELFF. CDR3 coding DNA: TGTGCCAGCTCACCACTTTCGGTAGCCGGGGAGCTGTTTTTT.

The CDR3 DNA sequence: TGTGCCAGCAGTAGAGCACAACAGGCGGTGAGGGAGACCCAGTACTTC. As protein: CASSRAQQAVRETQYF. The chain has TRBV7-9 and TRBJ2-5; the D gene is possibly TRBD1 (5 bases). Germline CDR1 SEHNR, CDR2 FQNEAQ (reference sequence). V was clipped by 6 bases and J by 5 bases, with 22 bases between them. This CDR3 spans 16 amino acids.

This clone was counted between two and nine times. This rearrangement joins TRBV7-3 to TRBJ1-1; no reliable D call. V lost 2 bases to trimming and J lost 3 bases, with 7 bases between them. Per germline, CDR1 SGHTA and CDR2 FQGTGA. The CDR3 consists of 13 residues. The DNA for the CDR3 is TGTGCCAGCAGCTTACTAAGGGACACTGAAGCTTTCTTT. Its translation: CASSLLRDTEAFF.

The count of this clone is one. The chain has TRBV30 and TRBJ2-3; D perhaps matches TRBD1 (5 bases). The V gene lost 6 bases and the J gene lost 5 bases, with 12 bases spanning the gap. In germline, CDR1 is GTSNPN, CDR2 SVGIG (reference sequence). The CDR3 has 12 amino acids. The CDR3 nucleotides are TGTGCCTGCTGGCAGGGTAGAGATACGCAGTATTTT. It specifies CACWQGRDTQYF.

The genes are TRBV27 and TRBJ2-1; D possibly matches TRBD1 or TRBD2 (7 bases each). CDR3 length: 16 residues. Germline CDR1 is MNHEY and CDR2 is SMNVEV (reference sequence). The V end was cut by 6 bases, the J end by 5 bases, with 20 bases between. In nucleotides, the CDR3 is TGTGCCAGCAGGAGGGGGCTAGCGGCATCTGACAATGAGCAGTTCTTC. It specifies CASRRGLAASDNEQFF.

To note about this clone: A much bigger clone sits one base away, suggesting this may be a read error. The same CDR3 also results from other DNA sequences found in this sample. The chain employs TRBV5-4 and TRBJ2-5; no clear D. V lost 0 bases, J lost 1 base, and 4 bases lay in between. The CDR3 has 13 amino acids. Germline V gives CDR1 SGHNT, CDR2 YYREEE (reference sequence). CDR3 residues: CASSLGPQETQYF. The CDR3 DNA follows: TGTGCCAGCAGCTTGGGACCCCAAGAGACCCAGTACTTC.

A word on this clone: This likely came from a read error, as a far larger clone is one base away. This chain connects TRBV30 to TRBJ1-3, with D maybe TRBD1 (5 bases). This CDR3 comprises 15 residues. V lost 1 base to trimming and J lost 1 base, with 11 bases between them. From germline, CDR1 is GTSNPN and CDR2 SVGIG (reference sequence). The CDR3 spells CAWSADIHSGNTIYF. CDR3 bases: TGTGCCTGGAGTGCGGACATACATTCTGGAAACACCATATATTTT. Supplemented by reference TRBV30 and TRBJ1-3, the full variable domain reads SQTIHQWPATLVQPVGSPLSLECTVEGTSNPNLYWYRQAAGRGLQLLFYSVGIGQISSEVPQNLSASRPQDRQFILSSKKLLLSDSGFYLCAWSADIHSGNTIYFGEGSWLTVV.

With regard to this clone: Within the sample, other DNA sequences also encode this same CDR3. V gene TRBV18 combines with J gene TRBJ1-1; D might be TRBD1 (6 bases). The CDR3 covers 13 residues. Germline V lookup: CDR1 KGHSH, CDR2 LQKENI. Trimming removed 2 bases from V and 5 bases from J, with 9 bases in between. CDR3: CASSPGGETEAFF. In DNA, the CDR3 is TGTGCCAGCTCACCAGGGGGCGAAACTGAAGCTTTCTTT.